This T cell receptor (beta chain) was recovered during a study of T cells in Graves' hyperthyroidism and ophthalmopathy. General study findings and limits: Ophthalmopathy was identified by the model a median about seven months ahead of onset.

Amplification of TCR beta CDR3 regions was performed using RNA transcripts as template. A first-round RT-PCR of the TCR CDR3 used the HTBI primer set. Via MiXCR, TCRdb re-called the multiplex PCR reads, giving one row per CDR3 protein. This table holds hundreds of thousands of distinct CDR3 sequences, 15% to 18% found once. This CDR3 has 11 amino acids. In germline, CDR1 is SQVTM, CDR2 ANQGSEA. V was shortened by 2 bases and J by 4 bases, with 6 bases between the two germline ends. Stable Graves' hyperthyroidism meant no ophthalmopathy progression within 18 months. Newly diagnosed hyperthyroidism patients aged 18 to 65 years had disease lasting under 2 months. This clonotype was seen repeatedly, ten times or more. The antigen remains unidentified.

The V and J genes are TRBV29-1 and TRBJ2-7; D is ambiguous. The specimen sequenced was blood. The sequence came from a woman aged 18-35 years with Graves' hyperthyroidism. The CDR3 region has the DNA TGCAGCGTTGAAACATCTTACGAGCAGTACTTC. This codes for CSVETSYEQYF.